A selection of T cell receptor beta chains follows, all from one sample in a study of persistence of HIV-infected CD4 T cells. Profiling relied on immunoSEQ multiplex PCR, and the TCRdb table lists in-frame clones only, not all of them. Among tens of thousands of clones listed, about four fifths were seen once. Their antigens are not known. The source material was CD4+ T cells sorted from PBMCs after roughly 20-hour stimulation, sampled from a patient who received antiretroviral therapy. These receptors all stem from an adult man with HIV who was CMV-seropositive. The CDR3 runs from the conserved cysteine through the conserved F or W. The D gene is left open where the match is weak. Some rows have no size entry. The others give once, few or many, or a class for an expanded clone.

clone_size d_call j_call v_call cdr3_length cdr3_aa cdr3_nt
. . TRBJ2-2 TRBV3-1/TRBV3-2 17 CASSQVRGARSTGELFF TGTGCCAGCAGCCAAGTCAGGGGAGCGCGGTCCACCGGGGAGCTGTTTTTT
once . TRBJ1-5 TRBV6-6 12 CASRATNQPQHF TGTGCCAGCAGGGCCACGAATCAGCCCCAGCATTTT
. . TRBJ1-1 TRBV20-1 11 CSPTPHTEAFF TGCAGTCCGACTCCCCATACTGAAGCTTTCTTT
few TRBD1 TRBJ2-6 TRBV6-6 15 CASTLTGPGANVLTF TGTGCCAGCACCTTGACAGGGCCCGGGGCCAACGTCCTGACTTTC
. TRBD1 TRBJ1-3 TRBV11-2 15 CASSPGTAPGNTIYF TGTGCCAGCAGCCCGGGGACAGCCCCTGGAAACACCATATATTTT
. TRBD1 TRBJ2-3 TRBV30 12 CAWARGSNTQYF TGTGCCTGGGCCAGGGGGAGTAATACGCAGTATTTT
. TRBD1 TRBJ2-5 TRBV5-4 14 CASSWGTGVETQYF TGTGCCAGCAGCTGGGGTACAGGGGTAGAGACCCAGTACTTC
. . TRBJ2-1 TRBV14 13 CASSQALKDEQFF TGTGCCAGCAGCCAAGCCTTGAAGGATGAGCAGTTCTTC
. TRBD2 TRBJ2-5 TRBV4-1 16 CASSPRTSPSGETQYF TGCGCCAGCAGCCCGCGGACTAGCCCTTCGGGGGAGACCCAGTACTTC
. TRBD1 TRBJ1-6 TRBV19 14 CASSAGTVKEPLHF TGTGCCAGTAGCGCCGGGACAGTGAAGGAACCCCTCCACTTT
. . TRBJ1-2 TRBV6-1 16 CASSEPGRLANYGYTF TGTGCCAGCAGTGAACCCGGACGGTTAGCTAACTATGGCTACACCTTC
. TRBD1 TRBJ1-2 TRBV7-2 14 CASSLSRGQYGYTF TGTGCCAGCAGCTTATCCAGGGGGCAGTATGGCTACACCTTC
. . TRBJ1-2 TRBV7-2 15 CASSPDGTRGYGYTF TGTGCCAGCAGCCCAGACGGGACGAGGGGCTATGGCTACACCTTC
few . TRBJ1-1 TRBV14 14 CASSPNLGSTEAFF TGTGCCAGCAGCCCTAATCTTGGGTCAACTGAAGCTTTCTTT
. . TRBJ1-4 TRBV7-8 15 CASSFRDGVDGKLFF TGTGCCAGCAGCTTTCGGGACGGGGTCGATGGAAAACTGTTTTTT
. TRBD1 TRBJ1-2 TRBV19 17 CASSIDQSTGGFYGYTF TGTGCCAGTAGTATAGATCAATCGACAGGGGGGTTCTATGGCTACACCTTC
. . TRBJ1-1 TRBV6-2/TRBV6-3 17 CASSYSPPRGVYTEAFF TGTGCCAGCAGTTACTCTCCCCCACGCGGGGTTTACACTGAAGCTTTCTTT
. . TRBJ2-3 TRBV11-2 17 CASSLGTGTRINDTQYF TGTGCCAGCAGCTTAGGGACTGGGACCCGGATTAACGATACGCAGTATTTT
few . TRBJ1-1 TRBV19 11 CASIGSTEAFF TGTGCCAGTATAGGAAGCACTGAAGCTTTCTTT
. TRBD2 TRBJ2-2 TRBV6-5 15 CASNWGGFNTGELFF TGTGCCAGCAACTGGGGAGGGTTCAACACCGGGGAGCTGTTTTTT
. TRBD1 TRBJ2-3 TRBV30 13 CAWGDSSTDTQYF TGTGCCTGGGGGGACAGCAGCACAGATACGCAGTATTTT
few . TRBJ2-2 TRBV3-1/TRBV3-2 16 CASSQGPVLNTGELFF TGTGCCAGCAGCCAAGGGCCGGTCTTGAACACCGGGGAGCTGTTTTTT
. TRBD1 TRBJ1-4 TRBV19 12 CASRQGSEKLFF TGTGCCAGCCGACAGGGGTCTGAAAAACTGTTTTTT
. . TRBJ1-1 TRBV7-6 14 CASSSQEMNTEAFF TGTGCCAGCAGCTCCCAGGAGATGAACACTGAAGCTTTCTTT
. . TRBJ1-5 TRBV19 17 CASSIDSWGHSNQPQHF TGTGCCAGTAGTATAGACTCGTGGGGACATAGCAATCAGCCCCAGCATTTT
. TRBD1 TRBJ1-5 TRBV7-9 15 CASSLEQGKSQPQHF TGTGCCAGCAGCTTAGAACAGGGGAAGAGTCAGCCCCAGCATTTT
. TRBD2 TRBJ2-2 TRBV14 15 CASSPAGGRTGELFF TGTGCCAGCTCCCCAGCGGGAGGTAGGACCGGGGAGCTGTTTTTT
. TRBD1 TRBJ1-2 TRBV27 14 CASSLGGQGYGYTF TGTGCCAGCAGTTTAGGGGGACAGGGATATGGCTACACCTTC
. . TRBJ2-3 TRBV5-1 12 CASSGVGDTQYF TGCGCCAGCAGCGGGGTCGGAGATACGCAGTATTTT
. TRBD1 TRBJ1-2 TRBV5-4 13 CASSLFTGDGYTF TGTGCCAGCAGCTTGTTCACAGGGGATGGCTACACCTTC
few . TRBJ2-1 TRBV7-2 15 CASSLVGIGYNEQFF TGTGCCAGCAGCTTAGTAGGTATCGGCTACAATGAGCAGTTCTTC
. . TRBJ1-5 TRBV10-3 15 CAISEDAGARQPQHF TGTGCCATCAGTGAGGATGCGGGGGCTCGACAGCCCCAGCATTTT
. . TRBJ2-7 TRBV5-1 12 CASSLDTYEQYF TGCGCCAGCAGCTTGGATACCTACGAGCAGTACTTC
. . TRBJ2-7 TRBV7-3 13 CASSFGQTYEQYF TGTGCCAGCAGCTTTGGGCAGACCTACGAGCAGTACTTC
. . TRBJ2-1 TRBV30 13 CATPRGALGEQFF TGTGCCACTCCCCGGGGGGCGTTGGGTGAGCAGTTCTTC
. TRBD1 TRBJ1-5 TRBV7-2 17 CASSPKRTGGSNQPQHF TGTGCCAGCAGCCCAAAACGGACAGGGGGGAGCAATCAGCCCCAGCATTTT
. . TRBJ1-1 TRBV5-1 13 CASSPTGNTEAFF TGCGCCAGCAGCCCAACAGGGAACACTGAAGCTTTCTTT
. TRBD1 TRBJ2-7 TRBV3-1/TRBV3-2 14 CASSHKGQGAEQYF TGTGCCAGCAGCCATAAGGGACAGGGAGCCGAGCAGTACTTC
. TRBD2 TRBJ2-5 TRBV14 18 CASSQLARASGREETQYF TGTGCCAGCAGCCAACTCGCGAGGGCTAGCGGGAGAGAAGAGACCCAGTACTTC
. . TRBJ1-4 TRBV27 17 CASSLFKGVATNEKLFF TGTGCCAGCAGTTTATTTAAGGGAGTTGCAACTAATGAAAAACTGTTTTTT
. . TRBJ1-6 TRBV6-2/TRBV6-3 15 CASSYLFRDASPLHF TGTGCCAGCAGTTACCTTTTCAGGGATGCATCACCCCTCCACTTT
many . TRBJ1-2 TRBV15 15 CATSRDQRAGYGYTF TGTGCCACCAGCAGAGATCAACGGGCCGGCTATGGCTACACCTTC
. . TRBJ2-3 TRBV9 18 CASSVSSTGSISTDTQYF TGTGCCAGCAGCGTATCGTCGACAGGATCAATTAGCACAGATACGCAGTATTTT
. TRBD1 TRBJ2-7 TRBV5-6 15 CASSIRQGLSYEQYF TGTGCCAGCAGCATAAGACAGGGATTATCCTACGAGCAGTACTTC
. . TRBJ1-5 TRBV6-6 13 CASRVQGNQPQHF TGTGCCAGCAGGGTACAGGGTAATCAGCCCCAGCATTTT
. TRBD1 TRBJ1-2 TRBV5-1 15 CASSLGQGILYGYTF TGCGCCAGCAGCCTGGGACAGGGTATCCTCTATGGCTACACCTTC
few . TRBJ1-6 TRBV5-1 14 CASSLGQENSPLHF TGCGCCAGCAGCTTGGGACAGGAGAATTCACCCCTCCACTTT
. . TRBJ1-2 TRBV6-6 11 CASSLRWGYTF TGTGCCAGCAGTTTAAGATGGGGCTACACCTTC
. TRBD1 TRBJ2-7 TRBV7-6 19 CASSSDPGTGTLSSYEQYF TGTGCCAGCAGCTCAGATCCCGGGACAGGGACCCTAAGCTCCTACGAGCAGTACTTC
. . TRBJ2-2 TRBV7-2 14 CASSLVGGTGELFF TGTGCCAGCAGCTTAGTTGGCGGGACCGGGGAGCTGTTTTTT
. . TRBJ2-7 TRBV5-4 15 CASSSGLGTQYEQYF TGTGCCAGCAGCTCGGGACTCGGGACCCAATACGAGCAGTACTTC
once TRBD2 TRBJ2-1 TRBV7-2 16 CASSLEGTSGHNEQFF TGTGCCAGCAGCTTAGAAGGGACTAGCGGGCACAATGAGCAGTTCTTC
. . TRBJ2-3 TRBV20-1 11 CSTESTDTQYF TGCAGTACGGAGAGCACAGATACGCAGTATTTT